Below, 2 T cell receptor beta chains from the same sample are listed, as sequenced in a study of shared clonotypes between healthy human individuals (dated by TCRdb to 2018 to 2020). CD8 naive samples were CD45RO-negative cells positively selected for CCR7, giving a CD45RA+CCR7+ population that excluded TemRA cells. Libraries came from the immunoSEQ multiplex PCR assay. The source is immuneACCESS, and TCRdb retained only in-frame sequences with V and J called. Part of the clones is not carried over; for the studies checked, unresolved V genes explain less than half of this, and the remainder is unexplained. The sample table shows just over 2,000,000 clones, and less than 95% are seen once. The leading ten clones occupy 1% to 1.3% of the sample. The specimen sequenced was naive CD8+ T cells sorted from blood. In the paper's terms, the cell subset or site label means: CD45RA+CCR7+. These receptor sequences come from a man aged 18 to 30 in good health.

The gene calls are TRBV5-8 and TRBJ1-4, with 7 bases fitting TRBD1. CDR3 length: 16 amino acids. Germline V gives CDR1 SGHTS, CDR2 YDEGEE. V trimming: 4 bases; J trimming: 4 bases; junction bases outside the gene matches: 10. CDR3 coding DNA: TGTGCCAGCAGCCAAGGGACAGCCGTCGGTAATGAAAAACTGTTTTTT. Translation gives CASSQGTAVGNEKLFF.

This clone showed up just once. Mismatch with germline at one junction end may stem from a read error. The J gene is TRBJ1-2, the V gene TRBV6-6, with D tentatively TRBD1 (5 bases). The CDR3 loop spans 12 amino acids. The germline V gene has CDR1 MNHNY and CDR2 SVGAGI (reference sequence). CDR3 nucleotide sequence: TGTGCCAGCAGTTACCTCAGGGAGTGGTTTTCTTTC. Protein sequence: CASSYLREWFSF.